Below, 2 T cell receptor beta chains from the same sample are listed, as sequenced in a study of CD8+ T cells in alopecia areata. RNA, once extracted, was reverse transcribed into cDNA for use as the sequencing template. Profiled with immunoSEQ multiplex PCR; TCRdb holds only in-frame clones, not every one. Of roughly 120,000 clones listed, about 60% are singletons. Treatment specified: oral pan-JAK inhibitor, 5-10 mg twice daily. The starting material was CD8+ T cells sorted from blood, obtained at week 24, from a patient treated with tofacitinib. These receptors originate from a human donor with alopecia areata.

This chain joins TRBV5-6 and TRBJ1-2; D is unresolved. Germline CDR1 and CDR2: SGHDT and YYEEEE. V was trimmed by 0 bases and J by 7 bases, leaving 19 bases between them. The CDR3 is 16 amino acids. The CDR3 spells CASSLEGEASRRGYTF. The DNA for the CDR3 is TGTGCCAGCAGCTTGGAAGGAGAGGCTTCCCGTCGTGGCTACACCTTC.

This clone was found a few times. V gene TRBV10-3 combines with J gene TRBJ2-7, with 8 bases that match TRBD1. Germline V gene lookup returns CDR1 ENHRY and CDR2 SYGVKD. V was pared by 4 bases and J by 0 bases, with 5 bases of the junction left unmatched. The CDR3 loop spans 15 amino acids. CDR3 in DNA: TGTGCCATCAGTGGAGGGACAGGCGACTCCTACGAGCAGTACTTC. It translates to CAISGGTGDSYEQYF.